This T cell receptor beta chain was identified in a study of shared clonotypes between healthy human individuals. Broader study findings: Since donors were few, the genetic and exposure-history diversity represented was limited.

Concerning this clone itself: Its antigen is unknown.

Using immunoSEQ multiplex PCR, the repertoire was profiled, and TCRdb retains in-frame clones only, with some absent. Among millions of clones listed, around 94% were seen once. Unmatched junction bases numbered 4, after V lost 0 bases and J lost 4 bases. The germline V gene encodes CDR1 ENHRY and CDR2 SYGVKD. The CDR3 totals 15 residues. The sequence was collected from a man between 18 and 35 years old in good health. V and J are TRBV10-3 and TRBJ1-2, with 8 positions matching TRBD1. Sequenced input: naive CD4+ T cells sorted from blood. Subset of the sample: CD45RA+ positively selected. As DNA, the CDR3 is TGTGCCATCAGTGAGTCGAGGGACAGGTCCTATGGCTACACCTTC. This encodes CAISESRDRSYGYTF.